This record concerns one TCR beta chain sequence. Its antigen is currently unknown. This sample is drawn from a study of Graves' ophthalmopathy and Graves' hyperthyroidism. Study-level background: Peripheral blood was obtained at first diagnosis, ahead of any treatment. The study, taken as a whole, reports: Most thyroid-expanded clonotypes exceeding 0.001 frequency were also found in blood. The model's prediction of ophthalmopathy progression had 70.59% sensitivity and around 78% specificity.

The germline V gene encodes CDR1 SGHNT and CDR2 YENEEA. The ends were cut back, 3 bases at V and 1 base at J, with 15 bases in the middle. The CDR3 contains 16 residues. As the template, RNA transcripts were used to amplify TCR beta CDR3 regions. An initial RT-PCR round employing HTBI primers preceded a second-round multiplex PCR. TCRdb redid the calling of the multiplex PCR reads with MiXCR, one entry per CDR3 protein. The data contain 650,000 to 800,000 distinct CDR3 sequences, about two fifths of them singletons. If patients had other autoimmune diseases, uncontrolled infections, pregnancy or lactation, they were excluded.

Sequencing was done on a sample of peripheral blood. This sequence originates from an adult man with Graves' ophthalmopathy. The gene calls are TRBV11-3 and TRBJ1-2; D may be TRBD1 (6 bases). The CDR3 is CASSLGQGLGNYGYTF. The CDR3 coding sequence is TGTGCCAGCAGCTTGGGTCAGGGGCTGGGTAACTATGGCTACACCTTC.